This T cell receptor beta chain was recorded in a study of OX40 agonist ivuxolimab in advanced cancers. On the study more broadly: Patients receiving dose escalation had hepatocellular carcinoma, melanoma, renal cell or head and neck cancer.

Patients with autoimmune history or systemic immunosuppression were excluded. Study-level findings and limits: Some of the lowest clonal expansion was seen in partial responders at 0.1-3.0 mg/kg. Antigen targets of the expanded peripheral T cells went undetermined.

V lost 5 bases and J lost 6; bases outside the gene matches: 1. This CDR3 is 12 amino acids long. Germline CDR1 reads MNHNY; CDR2 reads SVGAGI (reference sequence). To note about this clone: Its target is unknown.

Assay: immunoSEQ multiplex PCR; the TCRdb copy retains only in-frame clones and omits some. The sample has about 11,000 clones; about 74% are singletons. This material consisted of CD4+ or CD8+ T cells sorted from blood, taken in a trial of the OX40 agonist ivuxolimab. The chain uses TRBV6-6 and TRBJ1-2; 9 bases line up with TRBD1. The TCR was taken from an adult with an advanced solid tumor such as melanoma, head and neck, liver or kidney cancer. DNA for the CDR3: TGTGCCAGCAGTAGGGACAGGGATGGCTACACCTTC. This sequence encodes CASSRDRDGYTF.